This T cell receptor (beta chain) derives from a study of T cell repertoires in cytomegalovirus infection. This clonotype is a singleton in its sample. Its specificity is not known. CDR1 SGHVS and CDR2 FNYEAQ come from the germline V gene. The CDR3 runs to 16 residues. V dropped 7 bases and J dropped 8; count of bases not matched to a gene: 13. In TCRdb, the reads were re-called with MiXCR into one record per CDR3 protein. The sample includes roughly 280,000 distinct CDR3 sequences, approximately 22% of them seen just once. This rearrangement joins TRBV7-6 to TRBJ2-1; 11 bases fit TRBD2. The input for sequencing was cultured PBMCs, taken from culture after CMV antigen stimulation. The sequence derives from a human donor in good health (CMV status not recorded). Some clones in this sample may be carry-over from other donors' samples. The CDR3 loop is CASTLLLAGGGDEQFF. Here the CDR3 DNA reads TGTGCCAGCACGTTATTGCTAGCGGGAGGAGGGGATGAGCAGTTCTTC.